The 8 T cell receptor beta chains below were found in one sample sequenced in a study of T cell responses to AZD1222 COVID-19 vaccine. Method: immunoSEQ multiplex PCR; TCRdb's copy keeps in-frame clones and lacks some. The sample comprises over 100,000 clones, around 90% of which are singletons, and about 6% rests with the top ten. The sample consisted of peripheral blood, taken on day 0 of AZD1222 vaccination. The receptors here all came from an adult in good health.

V usage is TRBV12-3 or TRBV12-4 and J usage is TRBJ1-1, with a possible D match to TRBD1 (5 bases). The CDR3 length is 13 residues. The CDR3 region is CAGAAGANTEAFF. In DNA form, the CDR3 reads TGTGCTGGCGCGGCTGGGGCTAACACTGAAGCTTTCTTT.

The chain uses TRBV30 and TRBJ1-1; D gene ambiguous. Trimming removed 2 bases at V and 0 bases at J, with 10 bases between. This CDR3 is built from 14 residues. Germline V gene sequence: CDR1 GTSNPN, CDR2 SVGIG (reference sequence). DNA for the CDR3: TGTGCCTGGAGTTTCCTTCCATTGAACACTGAAGCTTTCTTT. As protein: CAWSFLPLNTEAFF.

The chain is built from TRBV5-8 and TRBJ1-5; D is unresolved. The germline V gene encodes CDR1 SGHTS and CDR2 YDEGEE. Trimming left V 5 bases short and J 7 bases short, with 16 bases between. The CDR3 covers 14 residues. CDR3 in amino acids: CASRSIVARQPQHF. The CDR3 nucleotides read TGTGCCAGCAGGTCAATTGTAGCCCGCCAGCCCCAGCATTTT.

The chain employs TRBV7-9 and TRBJ1-1; 7 bases line up with TRBD1. The CDR3 totals 15 residues. Trimming took 5 bases from V and 1 from J; bases not matched to a gene: 7. Looked up from germline, CDR1 is SEHNR and CDR2 is FQNEAQ (reference sequence). The CDR3 loop is CASSLIGTANTEAFF. The CDR3 bases are TGTGCCAGCAGCCTCATCGGGACAGCGAACACTGAAGCTTTCTTT.

This chain uses TRBV11-2 with TRBJ2-5, with 12 bases matching TRBD2. V was clipped by 5 bases and J by 4 bases; unmatched bases: 11. The CDR3 extends over 17 amino acids. Looked up from germline, CDR1 is SGHAT and CDR2 is FQNNGV. The CDR3 is CASSPELAGGPRETQYF. CDR3 DNA sequence: TGTGCCAGCAGCCCTGAACTAGCGGGGGGCCCCAGAGAGACCCAGTACTTC.

The chain combines TRBV24-1 with TRBJ2-1; D remains ambiguous. The ends were cut back, 0 bases at V and 7 bases at J, with 6 bases in the middle. Germline V lookup: CDR1 KGHDR, CDR2 SFDVKD. CDR3 length equals 13 residues. This CDR3 reads CATSDLTDNEQFF. Written as DNA, the CDR3 is TGTGCCACCAGTGATTTGACAGATAATGAGCAGTTCTTC.

V and J are TRBV5-6 and TRBJ1-2; no definite D call. CDR3 size: 12 residues. In germline, CDR1 is SGHDT, CDR2 YYEEEE. V gave up 1 base and J gave up 5 bases, with 6 bases separating them. CDR3 amino acids: CASSLTAYGYTF. For the CDR3, the DNA is TGTGCCAGCAGCTTGACAGCTTATGGCTACACCTTC.

Regarding this clone: Other DNA sequences within the sample encode an identical CDR3. The rearrangement links TRBV5-1 to TRBJ1-4; D remains unclear. The CDR3 length is 15 residues. Germline lookup yields CDR1 SGHRS and CDR2 YFSETQ. Trimming shortened V by 2 bases and J by 0 bases, and 8 bases separated the two germline ends. The CDR3 region is CASSFSGATNEKLFF. In DNA form, the CDR3 reads TGCGCCAGCAGCTTCAGCGGCGCAACTAATGAAAAACTGTTTTTT. Looking up the rest from reference TRBV5-1 and TRBJ1-4 gives the full variable domain: KAGVTQTPRYLIKTRGQQVTLSCSPISGHRSVSWYQQTPGQGLQFLFEYFSETQRNKGNFPGRFSGRQFSNSRSEMNVSTLELGDSALYLCASSFSGATNEKLFFGSGTQLSVL.